The 10 T cell receptor beta chains in this list originate from one sample, sequenced in a study of blood T cell repertoires in COVID-19. TCRdb's copy holds only in-frame clones and misses some; the assay was immunoSEQ multiplex PCR. This table has approximately 98,000 clones, 88% appearing once. The specimen was peripheral blood. These receptors originate from a human donor in a cohort sampled during active COVID-19.

Regarding this clone: Compared with germline, one end of the junction differs, possibly owing to a read error. The rearrangement joins TRBV5-4 to TRBJ1-2; no reliable D call. Germline V gene sequence: CDR1 SGHNT, CDR2 YYREEE (reference sequence). The CDR3 runs to 12 residues. The CDR3 protein is CASSLAGIPLGF. The CDR3 nucleotides are TGTGCCAGCAGCTTGGCCGGGATCCCTCTAGGCTTC.

The V gene is TRBV27, the J gene TRBJ1-2; D is undetermined. Germline CDR1 is MNHEY and CDR2 is SMNVEV (reference sequence). The CDR3 is made up of 16 amino acids. V was cut by 6 bases and J by 8 bases, with 25 bases left in between. The CDR3 DNA is TGTGCCAGCAGGGGTTCTCAAGACCCCAACTATGGCGGCTACACCTTC. Protein: CASRGSQDPNYGGYTF.

The V call is TRBV2, the J call TRBJ1-1; D is unclear. The CDR3 length is 11 residues. Trimming took 6 bases from V and 14 from J, leaving 16 bases between them. In germline, CDR1 is SNHLY, CDR2 FYNNEI. As DNA, the CDR3 is TGTGCCAGCAGCCGGCAGGCCAGCCTGTTCTTT. Protein sequence: CASSRQASLFF.

The J gene is TRBJ1-1, the V gene TRBV7-9; D ambiguous. This CDR3 comprises 12 residues. Trimming took 7 bases from V and 4 from J, leaving 10 bases between them. The germline V gene has CDR1 SEHNR and CDR2 FQNEAQ (reference sequence). CDR3 amino acids: CASTEQSTEAFF. DNA of the CDR3: TGTGCCAGCACGGAACAGAGCACTGAAGCTTTCTTT.

This clone showed up just once. This chain connects TRBV5-1 to TRBJ1-1; a weak D match, TRBD1 (6 bases). The length of the CDR3 is 14 residues. Germline V gives CDR1 SGHRS, CDR2 YFSETQ. Trimming took off 4 bases at V and 1 base at J, with 11 bases between the two ends. The CDR3 DNA is TGCGCCAGCAGCCTGACAGGCAAGAACACTGAAGCTTTCTTT. Translated: CASSLTGKNTEAFF.

The chain couples TRBV29-1 to TRBJ2-5; TRBD1 matches at 12 bases. CDR1 and CDR2 (germline): SQVTM, ANQGSEA. V lost 7 bases and J lost 7; bases outside the gene matches: 10. The CDR3 loop spans 14 amino acids. As DNA, the CDR3 is TGCAGCGCCGAGAGGGACAGGGGGCCAGGGACCCAGTACTTC. It is translated as CSAERDRGPGTQYF. The full variable domain, with the rest looked up from reference TRBV29-1 and TRBJ2-5, is SAVISQKPSRDICQRGTSLTIQCQVDSQVTMMFWYRQQPGQSLTLIATANQGSEATYESGFVIDKFPISRPNLTFSTLTVSNMSPEDSSIYLCSAERDRGPGTQYFGPGTRLLVL.

The V gene is TRBV11-2, the J gene TRBJ2-1, with 8 nucleotides matching TRBD2. CDR3 length: 15 amino acids. The germline gives CDR1 SGHAT, CDR2 FQNNGV. V gave up 4 bases and J gave up 4 bases; unmatched junction bases: 6. Here the CDR3 reads CASSSVAGHYNEQFF. The CDR3 DNA reads TGTGCCAGCAGCTCCGTAGCGGGGCATTACAATGAGCAGTTCTTC. Drawing the rest from reference TRBV11-2 and TRBJ2-1, the complete variable domain is EAGVAQSPRYKIIEKRQSVAFWCNPISGHATLYWYQQILGQGPKLLIQFQNNGVVDDSQLPKDRFSAERLKGVDSTLKIQPAKLEDSAVYLCASSSVAGHYNEQFFGPGTRLTVL.

This clone was found once. The CDR3 spells CASSEQGSWAGELFF. CDR3 sequence (DNA): TGTGCCAGCAGTGAACAGGGGTCGTGGGCCGGGGAGCTGTTTTTT. The J gene is TRBJ2-2, the V gene TRBV6-1; possibly TRBD1 for D (6 bases). Germline CDR1 is MNHNS and CDR2 is SASEGT. The ends were cut back, 2 bases at V and 6 bases at J, with 13 bases in the middle. This CDR3 contains 15 residues.

The gene calls are TRBV28 and TRBJ1-1; D is unclear. This CDR3 comprises 12 residues. Germline V gene lookup returns CDR1 MDHEN and CDR2 SYDVKM. Between the trimmed V and J ends, which lost 6 bases and 6 bases, there was a span of 11 bases. In nucleotides, the CDR3 is TGTGCCAGCAGGGATTACAGCCCTGAAGCTTTCTTT. It translates to CASRDYSPEAFF.

The genes are TRBV10-1 and TRBJ2-7; D unresolved. Germline loops: CDR1 WNHNN, CDR2 SYGVQD (reference sequence). Trimming shortened V by 11 bases and J by 3 bases, and 20 bases separated the two germline ends. This CDR3 spans 14 amino acids. CDR3 in DNA: TGCGCCTCCCCTAAGAGACTTGCAAACTACGAGCAGTACTTC. It translates to CASPKRLANYEQYF.